A single sample gave rise to the 30 T cell receptor beta chains below, sequenced in a study of T cell responses to AZD1222 COVID-19 vaccine. The protocol was immunoSEQ multiplex PCR, while the TCRdb copy is restricted to in-frame clones and leaves out a portion. The profile covers roughly 140,000 clones, with roughly 94% appearing a single time and about 1.3% taken by the ten largest. The input for sequencing was peripheral blood, taken on day 0 of AZD1222 vaccination. The receptor source for this set is an adult in good health.

This chain links TRBV4-1 with TRBJ1-4; D gene uncertain. The germline V and J ends were trimmed by 1 base and 4 bases, with 10 bases remaining between them. CDR1 is MGHRA and CDR2 is YSYEKL in the germline V gene. This CDR3 contains 15 residues. In nucleotides, the CDR3 is TGCGCCAGCAGCCAAGGGGTGCCAGTTAATGAAAAACTGTTTTTT. Encoded protein: CASSQGVPVNEKLFF.

This chain joins TRBV18 and TRBJ2-7, with TRBD2 matching over 7 bases. CDR1 is KGHSH and CDR2 is LQKENI in the germline V gene. The CDR3 sequence is 16 residues long. Unmatched junction bases numbered 13, after V lost 3 bases and J lost 5 bases. The DNA of the CDR3 is TGTGCCAGCTCACCTGCGGCGGGGCGGGGGTCGGACGAGCAGTACGTC. Its translation: CASSPAAGRGSDEQYV.

This clone was recorded only once. The chain has TRBV19 and TRBJ2-1; D is unclear. Germline CDR1 is LNHDA and CDR2 is SQIVND (reference sequence). This CDR3 has 14 residues. Trimming shortened V by 5 bases and J by 0 bases, and 8 bases separated the two germline ends. CDR3 DNA: TGTGCCAGTAGTTTGGCAAGCTCCTACAATGAGCAGTTCTTC. It is translated as CASSLASSYNEQFF.

The chain employs TRBV7-9 and TRBJ1-6; no clear D gene. The V end lost 3 bases, the J end lost 3 bases, and 6 bases lay between the germline ends. There are 14 residues in the CDR3. Germline V gene lookup returns CDR1 SEHNR and CDR2 FQNEAQ (reference sequence). As DNA, the CDR3 is TGTGCCAGCAGCTTCCCGGACTATAATTCACCCCTCCACTTT. This translates into CASSFPDYNSPLHF.

The chain carries TRBV2 and TRBJ2-5, with D possibly being TRBD2 (5 bases). Germline CDR1 SNHLY, CDR2 FYNNEI. V was trimmed by 4 bases and J by 5 bases, leaving 8 bases between them. This CDR3 region has 12 residues. The CDR3 reads CASSGLLETQYF. DNA of the CDR3: TGTGCCAGCAGTGGACTATTGGAGACCCAGTACTTC.

Notes on this clone: A junction end diverges from the germline sequence, so it may reflect a read error. CDR3 in amino acids: CSAPQTEEVPF. Written as DNA, the CDR3 is TGCAGTGCTCCACAGACCGAAGAGGTGCCCTTT. The chain is built from TRBV20-1 and TRBJ1-1; D is ambiguous. Germline CDR1 DFQATT, CDR2 SNEGSKA (reference sequence). The CDR3 sequence is 11 residues long.

The gene calls are TRBV6-5 and TRBJ1-3; D perhaps matches TRBD1 (6 bases). From germline, CDR1 is MNHEY and CDR2 SVGAGI. Between the trimmed V and J ends, which lost 6 bases and 4 bases, there was a span of 16 bases. The CDR3 is 15 amino acids. CDR3 sequence (DNA): TGTGCCAGCAGACTACAGGGCCCGGGGGGAAACACCATATATTTT. Protein product: CASRLQGPGGNTIYF.

The V and J genes are TRBV4-2 and TRBJ1-1, with D possibly TRBD1 on 5 matching bases. The V gene lost 1 base and the J gene lost 6 bases, with 12 bases spanning the gap. CDR3 length equals 14 residues. CDR1 and CDR2 from the germline V gene are LGHNA and YNFKEQ. The CDR3 bases are TGTGCCAGCAGCCAAGCTGCCAGGGAGGCTGAAGCTTTCTTT. Its protein is CASSQAAREAEAFF.

The V gene is TRBV2, the J gene TRBJ2-7; 9 positions match TRBD1. Trimming removed 3 bases from V and 3 bases from J; junction bases left unmatched: 3. Germline V gene sequence: CDR1 SNHLY, CDR2 FYNNEI. The CDR3 spans 14 residues. The CDR3 DNA follows: TGTGCCAGCAGTGAGGGACAGGGCCACTACGAGCAGTACGTC. Translation gives CASSEGQGHYEQYV.

V is TRBV28 and J is TRBJ1-5, with unresolved D. CDR1 is MDHEN, CDR2 SYDVKM, per germline. The V end was cut by 2 bases, the J end by 5 bases, with 10 bases between. This CDR3 contains 14 residues. The CDR3 nucleotides are TGTGCCAGCAGTTTACGGGTCGGGGATCAGCCCCAGCATTTT. It specifies CASSLRVGDQPQHF. The full variable domain, with the rest looked up from reference TRBV28 and TRBJ1-5, is DVKVTQSSRYLVKRTGEKVFLECVQDMDHENMFWYRQDPGLGLRLIYFSYDVKMKEKGDIPEGYSVSREKKERFSLILESASTNQTSMYLCASSLRVGDQPQHFGDGTRLSIL.

This clone was recorded only once. The chain has TRBV6-6 and TRBJ2-2; D not certain. In germline, CDR1 is MNHNY, CDR2 SVGAGI (reference sequence). The length of the CDR3 is 16 residues. Trimming pared 0 bases from V and 1 base from J, leaving 9 bases between. Written as DNA, the CDR3 is TGTGCCAGCAGTTACTCGGCTAGTAGGAACACCGGGGAGCTGTTTTTT. As protein: CASSYSASRNTGELFF.

The rearrangement links TRBV28 to TRBJ1-2; perhaps TRBD1 as D (5 bases). The CDR3 extends over 11 amino acids. Germline values: CDR1 MDHEN, CDR2 SYDVKM. V lost 9 bases and J 8 bases, leaving 13 bases between the germline ends. In DNA form, the CDR3 reads TGTGCCAGTACCTGGGGGAAAGGCTACACCTTC. It is translated as CASTWGKGYTF.

The V and J genes are TRBV7-9 and TRBJ2-2; D may be TRBD1 (7 bases). Trimming pared 11 bases from V and 6 bases from J, leaving 16 bases between. Germline loops: CDR1 SEHNR, CDR2 FQNEAQ (reference sequence). The CDR3 is 13 amino acids. The CDR3 is CAAGTGEPGELFF. The CDR3 DNA sequence: TGTGCCGCGGGAACAGGGGAACCCGGGGAGCTGTTTTTT.

This rearrangement joins TRBV4-2 to TRBJ2-2; 10 nucleotides agree with TRBD1. The CDR3 totals 15 residues. The V and J ends lost 4 bases and 3 bases, in that order; junction bases with no gene match: 2. Germline V gene data show CDR1 as LGHNA and CDR2 as YNFKEQ. Here the CDR3 DNA reads TGTGCCAGCAGCCCCGGGACAGGGGACACCGGGGAGCTGTTTTTT. This translates into CASSPGTGDTGELFF.

The V call is TRBV6-5, the J call TRBJ2-6; D call uncertain. Germline V gene data show CDR1 as MNHEY and CDR2 as SVGAGI. Trimming took 0 bases from V and 0 from J, leaving 3 bases between them. This CDR3 region has 15 residues. The chain's CDR3 is CASSYSSSGANVLTF. The CDR3 DNA reads as TGTGCCAGCAGTTACTCGAGCTCTGGGGCCAACGTCCTGACTTTC.

V usage is TRBV5-4 and J usage is TRBJ1-6; possible D gene TRBD1, 6 bases. This CDR3 contains 16 residues. V shed 2 bases and J shed 6 bases, with 15 bases lying between them. From germline, CDR1 is SGHNT and CDR2 YYREEE (reference sequence). The CDR3 bases are TGTGCCAGCAGCTTTGGGGGGGCGCGGCGTAATTCACCCCTCCACTTT. Its protein product is CASSFGGARRNSPLHF.

This clone was picked up one time. V and J are TRBV20-1 and TRBJ1-2; possibly TRBD1 for D (6 bases). V was clipped by 4 bases and J by 8 bases, with 11 bases between them. This CDR3 contains 11 residues. Germline CDR1 is DFQATT and CDR2 is SNEGSKA (reference sequence). The CDR3 loop reads CSANTGWGYTF. CDR3 DNA: TGCAGTGCTAACACAGGGTGGGGCTACACCTTC.

This clone showed up just once. V gene TRBV4-1 combines with J gene TRBJ1-4; maybe TRBD1 (6 bases). There are 14 residues in the CDR3. Germline V gives CDR1 MGHRA, CDR2 YSYEKL. V was clipped by 3 bases and J by 5 bases, with 10 bases between them. CDR3 in DNA: TGCGCCAGCAGCCAGTCGGGGGCCAATGAAAAACTGTTTTTT. It yields the protein CASSQSGANEKLFF.

This chain connects TRBV10-3 to TRBJ1-1, with 7 bases fitting TRBD1. This CDR3 contains 15 residues. CDR1 ENHRY and CDR2 SYGVKD come from the germline V gene. Unmatched junction bases numbered 16, after V lost 9 bases and J lost 6 bases. DNA for the CDR3: TGTGCCATATCCACAGTAGACAGGGTTCGAGCTGAAGCTTTCTTT. Protein: CAISTVDRVRAEAFF.

This clone was recorded a few times. The chain employs TRBV5-1 and TRBJ1-5; 7 nucleotides align to TRBD1. In germline, CDR1 is SGHRS, CDR2 YFSETQ. CDR3 length: 13 amino acids. Trimming took 3 bases from V and 4 from J; bases not matched to a gene: 1. In nucleotides, the CDR3 is TGCGCCAGCAGCTCGACAGGGAATCAGCCCCAGCATTTT. This translates into CASSSTGNQPQHF.

This chain joins TRBV28 and TRBJ2-6; D not resolved. V lost 2 bases to trimming and J lost 0 bases, with 17 bases between them. The CDR3 is 19 amino acids. Per germline, CDR1 MDHEN and CDR2 SYDVKM. For the CDR3, the DNA is TGTGCCAGCAGTTTAATGGCAGGAGTCACCACCTCTGGGGCCAACGTCCTGACTTTC. Encoded protein: CASSLMAGVTTSGANVLTF.

This clone appeared a few times. This rearrangement joins TRBV5-5 to TRBJ2-7, with D tentatively TRBD1 (5 bases). The CDR3 sequence is 13 residues long. The germline CDR1 and CDR2 sequences are SGHKS and YYEKEE (reference sequence). The V end lost 4 bases, the J end lost 6 bases, and 14 bases lay between the germline ends. The CDR3 bases are TGTGCCAGCAGCGCCGACAGTGGGTCCGAGCAGTACGTC. Translating it yields CASSADSGSEQYV.

The chain joins TRBV28 to TRBJ1-1, with D uncertain. V lost 8 bases and J 3 bases, leaving 25 bases between the germline ends. Germline values: CDR1 MDHEN, CDR2 SYDVKM. The CDR3 consists of 17 residues. The CDR3: CASAQRPGSRAHTEAFF. The CDR3 DNA sequence: TGTGCCAGCGCGCAGCGACCGGGCTCCCGGGCGCACACTGAAGCTTTCTTT.

V usage is TRBV10-3 and J usage is TRBJ2-2; D is uncertain. The CDR3 is 15 residues long. The germline V and J ends were trimmed by 6 bases and 2 bases, with 13 bases remaining between them. Germline values: CDR1 ENHRY, CDR2 SYGVKD. This chain's CDR3 is CAISPGSPNTGELFF. DNA of the CDR3: TGTGCCATCAGCCCGGGCAGCCCCAACACCGGGGAGCTGTTTTTT.

The chain employs TRBV10-2 and TRBJ2-1; TRBD2 aligns across 13 bases. This CDR3 spans 16 amino acids. Germline V gene lookup returns CDR1 WSHSY and CDR2 SAAADI. V shed 6 bases and J 3 bases; nucleotides not matched to a gene: 5. CDR3 DNA sequence: TGCGCCAGCAGGCCGGGACTAGCGGGGAACTACAATGAGCAGTTCTTC. Translated, it gives CASRPGLAGNYNEQFF.

The rearrangement links TRBV5-1 to TRBJ2-3; no firm D call. With 0 bases removed from V and 2 bases from J, the gap between germline ends came to 7 bases. In germline, CDR1 is SGHRS, CDR2 YFSETQ. There are 14 residues in the CDR3. CDR3 in amino acids: CASSLAPDTDTQYF. The CDR3 DNA reads as TGCGCCAGCAGCTTGGCACCGGACACAGATACGCAGTATTTT.

The chain is built from TRBV7-9 and TRBJ2-3; tentative D call: TRBD2 (5 bases). The germline V gene has CDR1 SEHNR and CDR2 FQNEAQ (reference sequence). This CDR3 is 12 amino acids long. V was clipped by 2 bases and J by 8 bases, with 8 bases between them. The CDR3 loop reads CASSLIEGTQYF. The CDR3 DNA is TGTGCCAGCAGCTTAATAGAGGGTACGCAGTATTTT. Full variable domain (rest looked up from reference TRBV7-9 and TRBJ2-3): DTGVSQNPRHKITKRGQNVTFRCDPISEHNRLYWYRQTLGQGPEFLTYFQNEAQLEKSRLLSDRFSAERPKGSFSTLEIQRTEQGDSAMYLCASSLIEGTQYFGPGTRLTVL.

This clone was found once. The V gene is TRBV6-5, the J gene TRBJ1-2, with unresolved D. This CDR3 has 12 residues. In germline, CDR1 is MNHEY, CDR2 SVGAGI. Between the trimmed V and J ends, which lost 6 bases and 13 bases, there was a span of 18 bases. CDR3: CASRFTTGLATF. CDR3 in DNA: TGTGCCAGCAGATTCACGACCGGGCTAGCCACCTTC.

The J gene is TRBJ1-1, the V gene TRBV19; 7 nucleotides align to TRBD1. CDR3 length: 14 residues. V gave up 8 bases and J gave up 8 bases; unmatched junction bases: 14. CDR1 is LNHDA, CDR2 SQIVND, per germline (reference sequence). Written as DNA, the CDR3 is TGTGCCAGTGATGACAGGGTCGGTGTGGGGGAAGCTTTCTTT. Translating it yields CASDDRVGVGEAFF.

This clone was seen a few times. The gene calls are TRBV4-1 and TRBJ2-7, with a weak D call TRBD1 (8 bases). There are 15 residues in the CDR3. Germline V gene sequence: CDR1 MGHRA, CDR2 YSYEKL. V was trimmed by 4 bases and J by 2 bases, leaving 15 bases between them. The CDR3 nucleotides are TGCGCCAGCAGCCTAACTACAGGGGGGGCCTACGAGCAGTACGTC. It codes for CASSLTTGGAYEQYV.